This T cell receptor (beta chain) emerged from a study of cytomegalovirus exposure and HLA in healthy donors. Study as a whole: Unique TCRs from HLA-typed donors, 65 million to 85 million of them, were held in an early data release. Overall study results and limits: In vitro data verified a few CMV-associated chains as specific for CMV antigens.

The length of the CDR3 is 15 residues. Germline V gene lookup returns CDR1 MNHNS and CDR2 SASEGT. Trimming cost V 0 bases and J 0 bases, with 7 bases left between them. Each donor was healthy, and each was a bone marrow donor. This clone was recorded a few times. Its antigen is not known. The PCR made use of 60 Vbeta and 13 Jbeta primers. Original data processing: The authors later counted 75 million to 90 million unique TCR beta chains, some 12 million of them shared. TCRdb's copy holds only in-frame clones and misses some; the assay was immunoSEQ multiplex PCR. V and J calls and clone size come straight from that table; D and trimming were deduced from the DNA. This table has about 150,000 clones, about two thirds appearing once.

The sample consisted of PBMCs. The receptor comes from a man aged 60 to 75 in good health and CMV-seronegative. V and J are TRBV6-1 and TRBJ2-3, with a tentative D call TRBD2 (5 bases). The DNA of the CDR3 is TGTGCCAGCAGTGAAGCAAGGACTAGCACAGATACGCAGTATTTT. Translation: CASSEARTSTDTQYF.